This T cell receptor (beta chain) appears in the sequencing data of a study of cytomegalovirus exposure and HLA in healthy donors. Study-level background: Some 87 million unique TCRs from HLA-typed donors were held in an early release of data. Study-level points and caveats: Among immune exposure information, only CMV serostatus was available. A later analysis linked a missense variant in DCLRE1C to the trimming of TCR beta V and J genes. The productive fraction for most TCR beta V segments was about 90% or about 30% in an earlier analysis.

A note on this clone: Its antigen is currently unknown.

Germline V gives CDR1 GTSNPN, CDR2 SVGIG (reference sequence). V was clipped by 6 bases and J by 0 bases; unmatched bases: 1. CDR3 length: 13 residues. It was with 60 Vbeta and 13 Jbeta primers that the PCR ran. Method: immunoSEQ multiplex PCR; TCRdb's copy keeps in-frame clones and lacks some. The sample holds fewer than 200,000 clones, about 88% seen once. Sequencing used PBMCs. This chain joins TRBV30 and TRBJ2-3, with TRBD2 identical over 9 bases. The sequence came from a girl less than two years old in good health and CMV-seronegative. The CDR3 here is CACSGGSTDTQYF. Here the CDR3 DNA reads TGTGCCTGTAGCGGGGGAAGCACAGATACGCAGTATTTT.